These 12 T cell receptor beta chains were all obtained from the same sample, sequenced in a study of CD8 T cells in ankylosing spondylitis. TCRdb analysed the 5' RACE reads with MiXCR anew, one entry per CDR3 protein. The sample carries under 150,000 distinct CDR3 sequences, about an eighth recorded once. Sequenced sample: blood, either unsorted or a sorted T cell fraction (not recorded which). All receptors come from a female donor with ankylosing spondylitis or in good health (not recorded which).

This clonotype appeared a few times. The chain combines TRBV12-3 or TRBV12-4 with TRBJ1-1, with unresolved D. The ends were cut back, 2 bases at V and 4 bases at J, with 5 bases in the middle. There are 12 residues in the CDR3. The CDR3, as DNA: TGTGCCAGCAGTTTATTGGGCACTGAAGCTTTCTTT. As protein: CASSLLGTEAFF.

With respect to this clonotype: Relative to the germline gene, one junction end is altered; a read error may explain this. The J gene is TRBJ2-6, the V gene TRBV7-6, with a weak D call TRBD1 (5 bases). Germline CDR1 SGHVS, CDR2 FNYEAQ. There are 17 residues in the CDR3. CDR3 coding DNA: TGTGCCAGCAACCGAGACAGCACAGACTCTAGGGCCAACGTCCTGACTTTC. Protein product: CASNRDSTDSRANVLTF.

This clonotype was seen many times. The rearrangement joins TRBV15 to TRBJ1-2; D gene unclear. Per germline, CDR1 LNHNV and CDR2 YYDKDF (reference sequence). The CDR3 runs 16 residues. Trimming left V 0 bases short and J 0 bases short, with 11 bases between. The CDR3 coding sequence is TGTGCCACCAGCAGAGAGGGGTTTAGGTCTAACTATGGCTACACCTTC. Its protein product is CATSREGFRSNYGYTF.

This clonotype was picked up many times. The chain couples TRBV3-1 to TRBJ2-7; TRBD1 is a possible D gene (5 bases). The germline V gene encodes CDR1 LGHDT and CDR2 YNNKEL (reference sequence). V gave up 1 base and J gave up 3 bases, with 13 bases separating them. CDR3 length equals 15 residues. The CDR3 spells CASSQGPGPYYEQYF. Written as DNA, the CDR3 is TGTGCCAGCAGCCAAGGGCCAGGGCCTTACTACGAGCAGTACTTC.

This clonotype has ten or more counts. This rearrangement joins TRBV4-2 to TRBJ2-3; D may be TRBD1 or TRBD2 (5 bases each). Looked up from germline, CDR1 is LGHNA and CDR2 is YNFKEQ. The CDR3 has 16 residues. The V gene lost 1 base and the J gene lost 1 base, with 12 bases spanning the gap. DNA for the CDR3: TGTGCCAGCAGCCAAGCCGGGATCAGGGGCACAGATACGCAGTATTTT. Its protein product is CASSQAGIRGTDTQYF.

This clonotype occurred once. A much bigger clone sits one base away, suggesting this may be a read error. The rearrangement links TRBV7-8 to TRBJ1-1; no clear D gene. The CDR3 runs 15 residues. In germline, CDR1 is SGHVS, CDR2 FQNEAQ. Trimming cost V 5 bases and J 9 bases, with 22 bases left between them. CDR3 residues: CASSPFSGSVGKAFF. The CDR3 region has the DNA TGTGCCAGCAGCCCTTTCTCCGGGTCGGTGGGGAAAGCTTTCTTT.

The chain carries TRBV2 and TRBJ1-5; the D gene is possibly TRBD1 (6 bases). V was trimmed by 6 bases and J by 3 bases, leaving 18 bases between them. CDR3 length: 16 residues. CDR1 SNHLY and CDR2 FYNNEI come from the germline V gene. CDR3 sequence (DNA): TGTGCCAGCAGCCTTCCAGGGGAATATGACAATCAGCCCCAGCATTTT. This sequence encodes CASSLPGEYDNQPQHF.

At least ten counts were recorded for this clonotype. The chain recombines TRBV7-8 with TRBJ1-6, with unresolved D. CDR3 length: 14 amino acids. Germline values: CDR1 SGHVS, CDR2 FQNEAQ. Trimming stripped 1 base from V and 10 bases from J, with 11 bases between. This CDR3 is CASSLVGRGSPLHF. CDR3 in DNA: TGTGCCAGCAGCTTAGTAGGGAGAGGATCACCCCTCCACTTT. Filled out from reference TRBV7-8 and TRBJ1-6, the complete variable domain reads GAGVSQSPRYKVAKRGQDVALRCDPISGHVSLFWYQQALGQGPEFLTYFQNEAQLDKSGLPSDRFFAERPEGSVSTLKIQRTQQEDSAVYLCASSLVGRGSPLHFGNGTRLTVT.

This clonotype was counted at least ten times. The chain employs TRBV5-1 and TRBJ1-1; TRBD1 agrees at 11 bases. The germline gives CDR1 SGHRS, CDR2 YFSETQ. The CDR3 contains 16 residues. V shed 3 bases and J 4 bases; nucleotides not matched to a gene: 8. The CDR3 spells CASSYGQGAPFTEAFF. In DNA form, the CDR3 reads TGCGCCAGCAGCTATGGACAGGGGGCGCCTTTCACTGAAGCTTTCTTT.

On this clonotype itself: A much larger clone differs by one base, so this may be a read error. CDR3 DNA: TGTGCCCGCAGCCAGGGCCGAAGGACTGAAGCTTTCTTT. Translated, it gives CARSQGRRTEAFF. This chain connects TRBV3-1 to TRBJ1-1; TRBD1 might be the D (5 bases). The CDR3 has 13 amino acids. The germline gives CDR1 LGHDT, CDR2 YNNKEL (reference sequence).

This clonotype has at least ten counts. J is TRBJ1-1 and V is TRBV24-1; possibly TRBD1 for D (6 bases). The CDR3 covers 13 residues. CDR1 and CDR2 from the germline V gene are KGHDR and SFDVKD. V lost 0 bases to trimming and J lost 6 bases, with 7 bases between them. DNA of the CDR3: TGTGCCACCAGTGATTTGACAGGGTCTGAAGCTTTCTTT. Translated: CATSDLTGSEAFF.

This clonotype occurred many times. J is TRBJ2-1 and V is TRBV7-2; 12 bases align to TRBD2. Germline V CDR1 and CDR2: SGHTA, FQGNSA. The CDR3 has 15 residues. V lost 1 base and J lost 7; bases outside the gene matches: 2. The CDR3 loop reads CASSLVLAGGNEQFF. As DNA, the CDR3 is TGTGCCAGCAGCTTAGTGCTAGCGGGAGGGAATGAGCAGTTCTTC.